Shown below are 18 T cell receptor beta chains from a single sample sequenced in a study of CD8 T cells in Susac syndrome. The RNA, roughly 0.5 to 1 ug, was put through reverse transcription using random hexamers. TCRdb independently ran MiXCR on the immunoSEQ multiplex PCR reads; one entry per CDR3 protein. The sample gives about 160,000 distinct CDR3 sequences, roughly 95% of which show up once; about 0.095% is in the top ten. The sequenced sample was CD4+ T cells from PBMCs. The receptors were gathered from a human donor with multiple sclerosis.

The chain couples TRBV29-1 to TRBJ2-1; D is ambiguous. Germline V CDR1 and CDR2: SQVTM, ANQGSEA. The CDR3 is made up of 11 amino acids. Trimming removed 5 bases at V and 5 bases at J, with 7 bases between. CDR3 sequence: CSVSPNNEQFF. The CDR3 nucleotides read TGCAGCGTTTCACCCAACAATGAGCAGTTCTTC.

This clonotype was picked up one time. This chain uses TRBV18 with TRBJ1-5, with D uncertain. Germline CDR1 reads KGHSH; CDR2 reads LQKENI. The CDR3 sequence is 12 residues long. The ends were cut back, 3 bases at V and 6 bases at J, with 6 bases in the middle. CDR3 in amino acids: CASSPEGQPQHF. The CDR3 DNA reads TGTGCCAGCTCACCCGAGGGTCAGCCCCAGCATTTT.

V and J are TRBV29-1 and TRBJ2-3; D is ambiguous. V gave up 2 bases and J gave up 4 bases, with 4 bases separating them. Germline assignment: CDR1 SQVTM and CDR2 ANQGSEA. There are 11 residues in the CDR3. This chain's CDR3 is CSVETADTQYF. CDR3 bases: TGCAGCGTTGAAACAGCAGATACGCAGTATTTT.

The J gene is TRBJ2-5, the V gene TRBV6-2 or TRBV6-3; 10 bases are a match to TRBD2. The CDR3 has 16 amino acids. J lost 4 bases, V lost 7 bases, and 12 bases had no gene match. Germline V lookup: CDR1 MNHEY, CDR2 SVGEGT. As DNA, the CDR3 is TGTGCCAGCAAGAGAGAGAGCGGGAGGGCCTCAGAGACCCAGTACTTC. Amino acids: CASKRESGRASETQYF.

V usage is TRBV20-1 and J usage is TRBJ1-2; D might be TRBD1 (6 bases). From germline, CDR1 is DFQATT and CDR2 SNEGSKA (reference sequence). The germline V and J ends were trimmed by 0 bases and 6 bases, with 20 bases remaining between them. CDR3 length equals 16 residues. The CDR3 DNA reads as TGCAGTGCTAGAGATCTATCTTTGGGGGGCTTCCATGGCTACACCTTC. Protein sequence: CSARDLSLGGFHGYTF.

The genes are TRBV4-1 and TRBJ2-7; 11 nucleotides line up with TRBD2. V was pared by 2 bases and J by 4 bases, with 4 bases of the junction left unmatched. Germline loops: CDR1 MGHRA, CDR2 YSYEKL. The CDR3 covers 15 residues. CDR3 in amino acids: CASSQPTSGNYEQYF. The CDR3 DNA sequence: TGCGCCAGCAGCCAACCGACTAGCGGGAATTACGAGCAGTACTTC.

This clonotype was found once. The J gene is TRBJ1-1, the V gene TRBV29-1; D ambiguous. The CDR3 extends over 13 amino acids. V was clipped by 8 bases and J by 8 bases, with 21 bases between them. Germline V gene lookup returns CDR1 SQVTM and CDR2 ANQGSEA. CDR3 DNA: TGCAGCATGCACACGGGCCCGGGATCCGAAGCTTTCTTT. It encodes CSMHTGPGSEAFF.

The rearrangement joins TRBV29-1 to TRBJ2-2; no clear D gene. V shed 1 base and J shed 0 bases, with 9 bases lying between them. The length of the CDR3 is 15 residues. CDR1 is SQVTM and CDR2 is ANQGSEA in the germline V gene. CDR3 sequence (DNA): TGCAGCGTTGAAGGTCAACGAGCGAACACCGGGGAGCTGTTTTTT. Its protein product is CSVEGQRANTGELFF.

The genes are TRBV4-1 and TRBJ1-3, with a possible D match to TRBD1 (6 bases). The CDR3 covers 16 residues. Between the trimmed V and J ends, which lost 2 bases and 0 bases, there was a span of 11 bases. Germline lookup yields CDR1 MGHRA and CDR2 YSYEKL. Here the CDR3 DNA reads TGCGCCAGCAGCCAATCGGACAGCTTCTCTGGAAACACCATATATTTT. The encoded protein is CASSQSDSFSGNTIYF.

V gene TRBV28 combines with J gene TRBJ2-5, with D perhaps matching TRBD1 (6 bases). Per the germline V gene, CDR1 is MDHEN and CDR2 is SYDVKM. Trimming removed 6 bases from V and 4 bases from J, with 9 bases in between. The CDR3 covers 12 residues. CDR3 bases: TGTGCCAGCAGGGGGGCGTTAGAGACCCAGTACTTC. This encodes CASRGALETQYF.

This clonotype showed up just once. The V call is TRBV6-5, the J call TRBJ1-2; no clear D. The CDR3 contains 14 residues. The germline V gene has CDR1 MNHEY and CDR2 SVGAGI. V was pared by 3 bases and J by 5 bases, with 13 bases between. The CDR3 DNA is TGTGCCAGCAGTTATGCTGATTCGACTTATGGCTACACCTTC. It codes for CASSYADSTYGYTF.

The chain has TRBV4-1 and TRBJ1-4; the D is unclear. The V end lost 4 bases, the J end lost 8 bases, and 14 bases lay between the germline ends. Per germline, CDR1 MGHRA and CDR2 YSYEKL. The CDR3 length is 14 residues. The chain's CDR3 is CASSRSQDGEKLFF. The CDR3 region has the DNA TGCGCCAGCAGCCGGAGTCAAGACGGGGAAAAACTGTTTTTT.

The J gene is TRBJ2-2, the V gene TRBV12-3 or TRBV12-4, with a weak D call TRBD1 (5 bases). V dropped 1 base and J dropped 7 bases, with 16 bases sitting between them. The CDR3 sequence is 16 residues long. The CDR3 region has the DNA TGTGCCAGCAGTTTAGGAAGGGGTGGGTTCGTCGGGGAGCTGTTTTTT. Translating it yields CASSLGRGGFVGELFF.

V usage is TRBV12-3 or TRBV12-4 and J usage is TRBJ1-1, with D perhaps matching TRBD1 (5 bases). The V end lost 6 bases, the J end lost 2 bases, and 10 bases lay between the germline ends. This CDR3 contains 13 residues. The CDR3 bases are TGTGCCAGCAGGATAGGGGAAAACACTGAAGCTTTCTTT. This gives the protein CASRIGENTEAFF.

The chain employs TRBV24-1 and TRBJ2-3, with a weak D call TRBD2 (5 bases). V lost 3 bases, J lost 9 bases, and 9 bases lay in between. The CDR3 runs to 12 residues. The germline CDR1 and CDR2 sequences are KGHDR and SFDVKD. The CDR3 protein is CATSDPRETQYF. The CDR3 nucleotides are TGTGCCACCAGTGATCCTCGGGAAACGCAGTATTTT.

This clonotype was seen a few times. CDR3 coding DNA: TGTGCCAGCAGCCAGAGGACCGGCTACAATGAGCAGTTCTTC. The encoded protein is CASSQRTGYNEQFF. The rearrangement uses TRBV9 and TRBJ2-1, with D unresolved. The CDR3 runs to 14 residues. V was clipped by 4 bases and J by 3 bases, with 11 bases between them. CDR1 is SGDLS and CDR2 is YYNGEE in the germline V gene.

CDR3 sequence reads: CSVDMGGSEQYF. The DNA of the CDR3 is TGCAGCGTTGATATGGGGGGATCCGAGCAGTACTTC. V usage is TRBV29-1 and J usage is TRBJ2-7; the D gene is possibly TRBD2 (6 bases). Trimming took 3 bases from V and 6 from J, leaving 12 bases between them. The CDR3 spans 12 residues. CDR1 and CDR2 (germline): SQVTM, ANQGSEA.

This chain joins TRBV5-4 and TRBJ1-1; 7 bases line up with TRBD1. The length of the CDR3 is 17 residues. Germline V CDR1 and CDR2: SGHNT, YYREEE (reference sequence). V was pared by 4 bases and J by 4 bases, with 16 bases of the junction left unmatched. The CDR3 spells CASSPGGAQGVSTEAFF. The DNA of the CDR3 is TGTGCCAGCAGCCCAGGGGGGGCACAGGGTGTGAGCACTGAAGCTTTCTTT.